This TCR beta chain comes out of a study of T-cell memory formation after mild COVID-19. Per germline, CDR1 SQVTM and CDR2 ANQGSEA. V trimming: 7 bases; J trimming: 2 bases; junction bases outside the gene matches: 4. The CDR3 has 12 amino acids. TCRdb re-called the 5' RACE reads with MiXCR, one entry per CDR3 protein. This table holds tens of thousands of distinct CDR3 sequences, over 15% found once. This receptor was identified in an adult woman who had mild COVID-19 (a few samples of this study predate the infection). Cell type and time point are not known. The chain has TRBV29-1 and TRBJ1-2; 7 bases align to TRBD1. Sequenced: PBMCs or a T cell subset sorted from them (not recorded which). CDR3 nucleotide sequence: TGCAGCGCCCTGGGACAGAACTATGGCTACACCTTC. Protein product: CSALGQNYGYTF.